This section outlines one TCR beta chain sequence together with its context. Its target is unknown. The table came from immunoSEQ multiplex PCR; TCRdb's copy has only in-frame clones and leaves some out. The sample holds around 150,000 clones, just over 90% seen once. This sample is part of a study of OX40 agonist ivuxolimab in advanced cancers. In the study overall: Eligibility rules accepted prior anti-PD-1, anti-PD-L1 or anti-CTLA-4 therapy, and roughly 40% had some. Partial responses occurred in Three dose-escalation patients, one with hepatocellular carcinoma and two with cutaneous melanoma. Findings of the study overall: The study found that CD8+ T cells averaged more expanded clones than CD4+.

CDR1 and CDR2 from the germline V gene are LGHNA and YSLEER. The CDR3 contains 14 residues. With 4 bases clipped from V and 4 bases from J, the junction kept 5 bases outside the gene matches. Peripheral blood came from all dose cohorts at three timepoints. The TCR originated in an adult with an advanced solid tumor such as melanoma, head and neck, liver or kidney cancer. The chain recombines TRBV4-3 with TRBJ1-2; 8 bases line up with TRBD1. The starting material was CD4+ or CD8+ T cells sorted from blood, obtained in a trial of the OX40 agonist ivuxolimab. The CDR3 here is CASSRAGQGYGYTF. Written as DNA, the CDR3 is TGCGCCAGCAGCCGCGCCGGACAGGGCTATGGCTACACCTTC.